This TCR beta chain stems from a study of T cells in Graves' hyperthyroidism and ophthalmopathy. RNA transcripts gave rise to amplified TCR beta CDR3 regions. Researchers ran a first-round RT-PCR on the TCR CDR3 using the HTBI primer set. TCRdb passed the multiplex PCR reads through MiXCR, listing each CDR3 protein once. The sample includes about 300,000 distinct CDR3 sequences, approximately 18% of them seen just once. This clonotype was detected many times. The CDR3 extends over 14 amino acids. Germline V gives CDR1 LGHNA, CDR2 YNFKEQ. V was cut by 3 bases and J by 4 bases, with 12 bases left in between. Ophthalmopathy patients all had a Clinical Activity Score of at least 3, a NOSPECS grade of at least 4 and disease under 3 months old. PBMCs came from 9 to 10 ml fresh peripheral blood.

The sequenced sample consisted of blood. The sequence derives from a man aged 50 or older with Graves' ophthalmopathy. The genes are TRBV4-2 and TRBJ1-2; tentative D call: TRBD1 (5 bases). The CDR3 spells CASSQGGGTYGYTF. DNA for the CDR3: TGTGCCAGCAGCCAGGGAGGAGGGACCTATGGCTACACCTTC.